A single sample is the source of the 26 T cell receptor beta chains below, sequenced in a study of T cells after yellow fever vaccination. Using its own MiXCR run on the 5' RACE reads, TCRdb lists one record per CDR3 protein. Of some 350,000 distinct CDR3 sequences listed, 4.1% are singletons. Material: PBMCs, obtained 5 days after the yellow fever booster vaccination. These receptors came from a man aged 18 to 29 who received the YFV17D yellow fever vaccine.

Ten or more counts support this clonotype. The V and J genes are TRBV5-1 and TRBJ1-2; D unclear. The CDR3 contains 14 residues. V lost 0 bases and J lost 2, with 8 bases in between. CDR1 and CDR2 from the germline V gene are SGHRS and YFSETQ. CDR3 in amino acids: CASSLAPENYGYTF. The DNA of the CDR3 is TGCGCCAGCAGCTTGGCCCCAGAGAACTATGGCTACACCTTC.

This chain links TRBV20-1 with TRBJ2-7, with no clear D. Germline V lookup: CDR1 DFQATT, CDR2 SNEGSKA (reference sequence). The CDR3 is made up of 15 amino acids. V was shortened by 5 bases and J by 0 bases, with 17 bases between the two germline ends. CDR3: CSARSTTYRSYEQYV. Written as DNA, the CDR3 is TGCAGTGCTCGAAGTACTACTTACCGCTCCTACGAGCAGTACGTC.

This clonotype was picked up many times. V usage is TRBV5-1 and J usage is TRBJ2-2; D is uncertain. Germline-derived CDR1 and CDR2 are SGHRS and YFSETQ. This CDR3 has 14 residues. Trimming cost V 1 base and J 6 bases, with 10 bases left between them. The CDR3 nucleotides are TGCGCCAGCAGCTTGAGGGCGATGGCCGGGGAGCTGTTTTTT. Translating it yields CASSLRAMAGELFF.

This sequence joins TRBV6-6 and TRBJ2-2; possibly TRBD1 or TRBD2 for D (5 bases each). Per the germline V gene, CDR1 is MNHNY and CDR2 is SVGAGI (reference sequence). The CDR3 consists of 13 residues. Deletions cut 11 bases from V and 5 bases from J, with 15 bases between. DNA for the CDR3: TGTGCCGGACATATCGGGGAGACCGGGGAGCTGTTTTTT. It specifies CAGHIGETGELFF.

This clonotype has ten or more counts. The chain combines TRBV6-5 with TRBJ2-7; 10 bases map to TRBD1. The germline CDR1 and CDR2 sequences are MNHEY and SVGAGI. The J segment lost 3 bases and the V segment lost 5 bases, leaving 4 bases of the junction unmatched. The CDR3 sequence is 14 residues long. CDR3 protein: CASSAGTGVYEQYF. The CDR3 region has the DNA TGTGCCAGCAGTGCTGGGACAGGGGTCTACGAGCAGTACTTC.

The chain is built from TRBV4-3 and TRBJ1-2; no definite D call. Trimming cost V 0 bases and J 8 bases, with 10 bases left between them. The V gene's germline CDR1 is LGHNA and CDR2 YSLEER. This CDR3 is built from 13 residues. The chain's CDR3 is CASSQERAGGYTF. CDR3 DNA sequence: TGCGCCAGCAGCCAAGAAAGGGCTGGAGGCTACACCTTC.

This clonotype appeared a few times. V usage is TRBV7-2 and J usage is TRBJ1-2, with D maybe TRBD1 (6 bases). CDR1 and CDR2 (germline): SGHTA, FQGNSA. This CDR3 contains 16 residues. Trimming pared 1 base from V and 6 bases from J, leaving 18 bases between. CDR3 protein: CASSLVGTQILHGYTF. CDR3 DNA: TGTGCCAGCAGCTTAGTTGGGACACAAATACTACATGGCTACACCTTC.

At least ten counts were recorded for this clonotype. This chain joins TRBV7-6 and TRBJ2-3, with D perhaps being TRBD1 or TRBD2 (6 bases each). With 3 bases removed from V and 9 bases from J, the gap between germline ends came to 16 bases. The CDR3 loop spans 14 amino acids. Germline loops: CDR1 SGHVS, CDR2 FNYEAQ. The DNA for the CDR3 is TGTGCCAGCAGCTTGGGGGGCGGGCAGTCCACGCAGTATTTT. This encodes CASSLGGGQSTQYF.

In this sample, this clonotype turned up a few times. The chain combines TRBV20-1 with TRBJ2-7; 7 bases line up with TRBD2. With V trimmed by 2 bases and J by 4 bases, 8 bases remained unmatched. This CDR3 spans 14 amino acids. Germline lookup yields CDR1 DFQATT and CDR2 SNEGSKA (reference sequence). CDR3 DNA sequence: TGCAGTGCTAGAAGCGGGGTAGGGGCGTACGAGCAGTACTTC. Amino acid sequence: CSARSGVGAYEQYF.

V gene TRBV10-3 combines with J gene TRBJ1-2; no reliable D call. Germline assignment: CDR1 ENHRY and CDR2 SYGVKD. The CDR3 has 13 amino acids. Deletions cut 4 bases from V and 3 bases from J, with 9 bases between. In nucleotides, the CDR3 is TGTGCCATCAGTGTCCCCGGGGACTATGGCTACACCTTC. Encoded protein: CAISVPGDYGYTF.

J is TRBJ2-3 and V is TRBV20-1; 10 bases map to TRBD2. The germline V gene has CDR1 DFQATT and CDR2 SNEGSKA (reference sequence). Trimming took 4 bases from V and 5 from J; bases not matched to a gene: 12. The CDR3 sequence is 16 residues long. DNA for the CDR3: TGCAGTGCTAATTCTCCTAGCGGGGGCCTAATAGATACGCAGTATTTT. This encodes CSANSPSGGLIDTQYF.

This clonotype was seen at least ten times. The chain carries TRBV7-3 and TRBJ2-3, with D hard to call. CDR3 size: 15 residues. V shed 2 bases and J shed 0 bases, with 9 bases lying between them. From germline, CDR1 is SGHTA and CDR2 FQGTGA. The CDR3 DNA sequence: TGTGCCAGCAGCTTAGGGCTGACTAGCACAGATACGCAGTATTTT. Amino acid sequence: CASSLGLTSTDTQYF.

This clonotype has just a few counts. The gene calls are TRBV7-8 and TRBJ2-5, with D unclear. The ends were cut back, 2 bases at V and 5 bases at J, with 9 bases in the middle. Germline lookup yields CDR1 SGHVS and CDR2 FQNEAQ. The CDR3 runs to 13 residues. CDR3 sequence reads: CASSLRPAETQYF. The CDR3, as DNA: TGTGCCAGCAGCTTACGTCCAGCGGAGACCCAGTACTTC.

The V and J genes are TRBV6-6 and TRBJ2-1; tentatively, D is TRBD2 (6 bases). Germline V CDR1 and CDR2: MNHNY, SVGAGI (reference sequence). The V gene lost 5 bases and the J gene lost 5 bases, with 10 bases spanning the gap. This CDR3 spans 13 amino acids. The DNA for the CDR3 is TGTGCCAGCAGTACGGGACTGCACAATGAGCAGTTCTTC. Translating gives CASSTGLHNEQFF.

The chain links TRBV2 to TRBJ2-4; D may be TRBD1 (6 bases). The CDR3 contains 13 residues. V was shortened by 1 base and J by 8 bases, with 9 bases between the two germline ends. Per germline, CDR1 SNHLY and CDR2 FYNNEI. CDR3 nucleotides: TGTGCCAGCAGTGAAGTTCAGGGGTACATTCAGTACTTC. Translation gives CASSEVQGYIQYF. Complete variable domain (other parts from reference TRBV2 and TRBJ2-4): EPEVTQTPSHQVTQMGQEVILRCVPISNHLYFYWYRQILGQKVEFLVSFYNNEISEKSEIFDDQFSVERPDGSNFTLKIRSTKLEDSAMYFCASSEVQGYIQYFGAGTRLSVL.

This rearrangement joins TRBV29-1 to TRBJ2-1; 11 bases match TRBD2. The CDR3 has 16 residues. Germline V gene lookup returns CDR1 SQVTM and CDR2 ANQGSEA. With 6 bases clipped from V and 0 bases from J, the junction kept 7 bases outside the gene matches. The CDR3 DNA follows: TGCAGCGTCGGTAGCGGGGGGGCCTCCTCCTACAATGAGCAGTTCTTC. Translated: CSVGSGGASSYNEQFF.

This clonotype was detected a few times. The chain is built from TRBV12-3 or TRBV12-4 and TRBJ2-1; 8 nucleotides align to TRBD1. J gave up 3 bases and V 5 bases, and 9 bases lay outside the gene matches. The CDR3 spans 16 residues. The CDR3 protein is CASSPLPGQDYNEQFF. The CDR3 nucleotides read TGTGCCAGCAGTCCCCTCCCGGGACAGGACTACAATGAGCAGTTCTTC.

In its sample, this clonotype was seen many times. The chain combines TRBV28 with TRBJ2-7, with a weak D call TRBD2 (5 bases). The CDR3 covers 15 residues. V dropped 3 bases and J dropped 3 bases, with 15 bases sitting between them. CDR1 MDHEN and CDR2 SYDVKM come from the germline V gene. The DNA for the CDR3 is TGTGCCAGCAGTTTGAGGGAGACAAGTATCTACGAGCAGTACGTC. This encodes CASSLRETSIYEQYV.

There are many counts of this clonotype. The V call is TRBV4-1, the J call TRBJ2-3; 9 nucleotides agree with TRBD2. V trimming: 2 bases; J trimming: 1 base; junction bases outside the gene matches: 4. Germline V gene lookup returns CDR1 MGHRA and CDR2 YSYEKL. This CDR3 region has 16 residues. CDR3 loop: CASSQRLAGGTDTQYF. The CDR3 coding sequence is TGCGCCAGCAGCCAACGTTTAGCGGGGGGCACAGATACGCAGTATTTT.

This clonotype came up a few times. The CDR3 DNA reads as TGTGCCAGCAGCTTAAGCGGCGGGGGGTTCACTGAGCAGTTCTTC. As protein: CASSLSGGGFTEQFF. The V call is TRBV7-3, the J call TRBJ2-1, with TRBD2 matching over 8 bases. Germline V gene data show CDR1 as SGHTA and CDR2 as FQGTGA. V lost 1 base, J lost 9 bases, and 8 bases stayed unmatched. The CDR3 has 15 residues.

This clonotype was recorded many times. The rearrangement uses TRBV7-9 and TRBJ2-2; TRBD1 agrees at 7 bases. Germline lookup yields CDR1 SEHNR and CDR2 FQNEAQ (reference sequence). The CDR3 is made up of 15 amino acids. The trim removed 5 bases at V and 6 bases at J, leaving 9 bases unmatched. The CDR3 sequence: CASSTLDRLPGELFF. The CDR3 DNA reads as TGTGCCAGCAGCACACTGGACAGGCTGCCCGGGGAGCTGTTTTTT.

This clonotype appeared many times. The chain combines TRBV6-2 or TRBV6-3 with TRBJ2-1, with 9 bases lining up with TRBD2. J lost 8 bases, V lost 6 bases, and 8 bases had no gene match. This CDR3 has 14 amino acids. Germline loops: CDR1 MNHEY, CDR2 SVGEGT. For the CDR3, the DNA is TGTGCCAGCAGACGAGCGGGGGGTAGCCATGAGCAGTTCTTC. This codes for CASRRAGGSHEQFF.

This clonotype was detected ten times or more. CDR3 in amino acids: CASSLENEKLFF. For the CDR3, the DNA is TGCGCCAGCAGCTTGGAGAATGAAAAACTGTTTTTT. V gene TRBV5-1 combines with J gene TRBJ1-4; D uncertain. Germline CDR1 is SGHRS and CDR2 is YFSETQ. The CDR3 is 12 amino acids. V gave up 0 bases and J gave up 5 bases, with 2 bases separating them.

In its sample, this clonotype was seen a few times. The V gene is TRBV6-5, the J gene TRBJ1-1; TRBD1 matches 8 bases. This CDR3 is 15 amino acids long. Germline loops: CDR1 MNHEY, CDR2 SVGAGI. Trimming at V came to 2 bases and at J to 5 bases, leaving 7 bases not matched to a gene. The CDR3 DNA reads TGTGCCAGCAGTTACACATCCAGGGGGCGTACTGAAGCTTTCTTT. This codes for CASSYTSRGRTEAFF.

This clonotype was counted ten times or more. The rearrangement uses TRBV6-2 or TRBV6-3 and TRBJ2-5; D may be TRBD1 or TRBD2 (6 bases each). Trimming stripped 2 bases from V and 4 bases from J, with 8 bases between. The CDR3 is 13 amino acids. The V gene's germline CDR1 is MNHEY and CDR2 SVGEGT. In DNA, the CDR3 is TGTGCCAGCAGTTACGGGGGGCCAGAGACCCAGTACTTC. This sequence encodes CASSYGGPETQYF.

CDR3 nucleotide sequence: TGCAGCGTTGTTAGTTGGGACTATGGCTACACCTTC. Translation gives CSVVSWDYGYTF. V gene TRBV29-1 combines with J gene TRBJ1-2; D is unclear. V shed 4 bases and J shed 3 bases, with 9 bases lying between them. CDR3 length: 12 residues. Germline V gene lookup returns CDR1 SQVTM and CDR2 ANQGSEA.